What follows describes a single T cell receptor beta chain. Its antigen remains unknown. A second about 7 to 11 cycle PCR used barcoded and J-beta primers. TCRdb redid the calling of the 5' RACE reads with MiXCR, one entry per CDR3 protein. The sample carries around 800,000 distinct CDR3 sequences, around 45% recorded once. These data are taken from a study of blood T cells in healthy people across ages. Notes on the study in general: No one knew whether donors had CMV, which possibly confounded expanded clonotype changes. Long-lived donors exceeded aged donors in naive CD4+ cells and diversity.

The germline V gene has CDR1 MNHEY and CDR2 SVGAGI. The CDR3 is 14 amino acids. V lost 7 bases, J lost 2 bases, and 14 bases lay in between. The draw of peripheral blood yielded ten milliliters from each donor. At least 5 micrograms of total RNA were extracted per sample. The rearrangement links TRBV6-5 to TRBJ1-2, with D hard to call. Material for sequencing was blood. The receptor was derived from a man in his 60s in good health. The CDR3 nucleotides are TGTGCCAGCACCAAACTGGGTTGGAACTATGGCTACACCTTC. Its protein is CASTKLGWNYGYTF.